This section outlines one T cell receptor (beta chain) sequence together with its context. This clonotype was found many times. The target of this receptor is not known. There are no base qualities to consult, and no much larger clone falls within one base. TCR beta CDR3 regions were amplified from RNA transcripts for repertoire sequencing. A first-round RT-PCR used HTBI primers with the Qiagen OneStep RT-PCR kit, followed by a second-round multiplex PCR, size selection and purification. Sequencing of the libraries was carried out on an Illumina HiSeq2000 in paired-end mode with 100 bp reads. From the authors' description of their analysis: Reads were processed with SOAPnuke, discarding reads with adapters, uncalled bases, mean Phred below 15, or no exact constant-primer or identifier match. High-quality paired reads were merged with COPE v1.2.5. Unique nucleotide sequences were defined as clonotypes and aligned to IMGT TRB V, D and J references using MiTCR v1.1. Analysis was restricted to V-J combinations with a frequency above 0.0001, which covered about 99% of repertoires. A TCR clonal expansion and chaos score per V-J combination was defined as the ratio of F50 clonal expansion to chaos observed in the TCRdist matrix. Welch's t-statistics and random forest were used to narrow the features down to about twelve V-J combinations, which were then fed into a naive Bayes classifier. The Morisita-Horn index was used to measure how similar the thyroid and blood repertoires were. TCRdb ran its own pipeline on the public reads, namely fastp trimming at Q25 and MiXCR clone calling, and kept in-frame beta chains. Rows with one shared CDR3 protein collapse into an entry with the most common genes and DNA. The V and J calls, along with clone size, are taken from TCRdb and not from the paper's own processing. The sample table shows over a million distinct CDR3 sequences, and around a third are seen once. The ten largest clones add up to around 10% of the sample.

V has 4 bases trimmed and J has 4 bases trimmed; junction bases matching no gene number 6. Spanning cysteine to phenylalanine, the CDR3 consists of 16 amino acids. Solely the CDR3 DNA is kept, with 48 bases framed from the first base. CDR1 and CDR2, looked up from the germline V gene, are SGDLS and YYNGEE. The data belong to a study of Graves' ophthalmopathy and Graves' hyperthyroidism (dated by TCRdb to 2016 to 2018). Notes on the research overall: Stable hyperthyroidism was defined as no progression to ophthalmopathy within 18 months of follow-up. The study used TCR beta repertoire signatures to distinguish Graves' ophthalmopathy from Graves' hyperthyroidism and to predict progression to ophthalmopathy. In total, 135 blood samples were TCR-sequenced: approximately 42 ophthalmopathy, under 85 hyperthyroidism and around 17 hyperthyroidism-to-ophthalmopathy patients. A discovery set of about a hundred patients (roughly 43 ophthalmopathy, approximately 58 stable hyperthyroidism) was enrolled to explore V-J signatures distinguishing ophthalmopathy from hyperthyroidism. The independent validation cohort included 18 to 20 hyperthyroidism patients plus 17 patients who later progressed from hyperthyroidism to ophthalmopathy. In roughly 6 hyperthyroidism patients, T-cell repertoires of thyroid tissue and blood were compared. Following sample collection, hyperthyroidism patients were given methimazole at a starting dose of 30 mg daily, and ophthalmopathy patients were given high-dose intravenous methylprednisolone. Here is what the overall study found, with its caveats: No statistical method was used to set the sample size in advance, and the investigators knew which group each participant was assigned to. Most of the expanded thyroid clonotypes with a frequency above 0.001 were also detected in blood, and it was suggested that the thyroid immune response may be reflected by blood repertoires. The 13-signature model separated ophthalmopathy from stable hyperthyroidism with 87.88% sensitivity and approximately 83% specificity in cross-validation, and 80%/75% in the test set. In validation, the model predicted ophthalmopathy progression with about 64% sensitivity and roughly 72% specificity; approximately 12 predicted patients were CT-confirmed with GO in a median of 6.5 months.

Patients with hyperthyroidism were aged 18 to 65 years, had been newly diagnosed, and had a disease duration of less than 2 months. Patients with other autoimmune diseases, uncontrolled infections, pregnancy or lactation were excluded from the study. Clinical symptoms, serum thyroxine, TRAb, thyroid ultrasound and orbital computed tomography formed the basis of the diagnosis. Total RNA was extracted using Trizol reagent, and RNA quality was checked on an Agilent 2100 Bioanalyzer. This clonotype originated in an adult man with Graves' hyperthyroidism. Recombination linked TRBV9 to TRBJ2-5, with 14 bases in between that match TRBD2. Sequencing was carried out using peripheral blood or thyroid tissue (not recorded which). For the CDR3, the sequence is CASSTTGLAGGETQYF. The nucleotides read TGTGCCAGCAGCACAACCGGACTAGCGGGGGGAGAGACCCAGTACTTC. The CDR3 plus the reference TRBV9 and TRBJ2-5 genes for the other parts give the full variable domain: DSGVTQTPKHLITATGQRVTLRCSPRSGDLSVYWYQQSLDQGLQFLIQYYNGEERAKGNILERFSAQQFPDLHSELNLSSLELGDSALYFCASSTTGLAGGETQYFGPGTRLLVL.